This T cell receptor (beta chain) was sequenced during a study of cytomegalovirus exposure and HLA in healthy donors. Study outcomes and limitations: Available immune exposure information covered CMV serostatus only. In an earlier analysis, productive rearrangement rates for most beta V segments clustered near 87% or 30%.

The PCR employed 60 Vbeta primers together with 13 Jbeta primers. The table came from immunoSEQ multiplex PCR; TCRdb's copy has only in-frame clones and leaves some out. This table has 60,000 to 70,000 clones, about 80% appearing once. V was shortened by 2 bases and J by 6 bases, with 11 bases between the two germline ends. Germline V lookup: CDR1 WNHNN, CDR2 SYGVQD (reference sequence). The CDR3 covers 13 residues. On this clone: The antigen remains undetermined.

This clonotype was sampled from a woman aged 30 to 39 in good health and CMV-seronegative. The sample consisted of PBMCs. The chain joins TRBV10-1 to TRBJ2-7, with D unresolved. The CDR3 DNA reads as TGCGCCAGCAGTGAGATACAGATCGGCGAGCAGTACTTC. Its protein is CASSEIQIGEQYF.